Listed below are T cell receptor beta chains from one sample, sequenced in a study of post-analysis software for immune sequencing data. TCRdb processed the PCR reads anew with MiXCR; each CDR3 protein has one entry. The sample shows hundreds of thousands of distinct CDR3 sequences, 30% of them seen only once. The sample consisted of blood. The receptors were gathered from a girl between 10 and 17 years old with multiple sclerosis. The CDR3 runs from the conserved cysteine through the conserved F or W. The order of the fields is D gene, clone size, V gene, J gene, CDR3 protein, CDR3 DNA. A D gene is named only where the DNA matches it firmly. Clone size is stated in some rows and not others, as once, few, many or a class when expanded.

>TRBD1|NA|TRBV6-5|TRBJ1-1
CASSHSITGGGGVTEAFF
TGTGCCAGCAGTCACTCGATCACAGGGGGCGGGGGGGTAACTGAAGCTTTCTTT
>NA|NA|TRBV5-1|TRBJ2-5
CASSLARDRRFEEQYF
TGCGCCAGCAGCTTGGCGAGGGACCGCCGATTCGAGGAGCAGTACTTC
>NA|NA|TRBV9|TRBJ2-7
CASSPPGSYERYF
TGTGCCAGCAGCCCCCCGGGGTCCTACGAGCGGTACTTC
>NA|few|TRBV4-1|TRBJ2-1
CASSQDERRSSHNEQFF
TGCGCCAGCAGCCAAGATGAGAGGCGAAGCTCCCACAATGAGCAGTTCTTC
>NA|NA|TRBV5-1|TRBJ1-2
CASSLAGSNYGYTF
TGCGCCAGCAGCTTGGCCGGCTCTAACTATGGCTACACCTTC
>NA|NA|TRBV20-1|TRBJ2-7
CSAGGPQRPESGEQYF
TGCAGTGCTGGGGGTCCACAGAGGCCGGAAAGTGGAGAGCAGTACTTC
>TRBD1|NA|TRBV20-1|TRBJ2-5
CSASAGTGKETQYF
TGCAGTGCTAGTGCCGGGACAGGGAAGGAGACCCAGTACTTC
>NA|few|TRBV7-2|TRBJ1-2
CASSPLGTPESNYGYTF
TGTGCCAGCAGCCCCTTAGGGACACCAGAGTCTAACTATGGCTACACCTTC
>NA|few|TRBV6-5|TRBJ2-7
CASSYVSRQAPSYEQYF
TGTGCCAGCAGTTACGTTTCCCGGCAAGCTCCATCCTACGAGCAGTACTTC
>NA|few|TRBV19|TRBJ2-3
CASSSIPGRGSTDTQYF
TGTGCCAGTAGTAGCATACCGGGACGGGGGAGCACAGATACGCAGTATTTT
>NA|many|TRBV28|TRBJ2-6
CASRASGANVLTF
TGCGCCAGCAGGGCCTCTGGGGCCAACGTCCTGACTTTC
>TRBD1|few|TRBV20-1|TRBJ1-1
CSARGDRGRVTEAFF
TGCAGTGCTAGAGGTGACAGGGGGCGGGTCACTGAAGCTTTCTTT
>TRBD1|few|TRBV6-5|TRBJ1-5
CASSRDSRNQPQHF
TGTGCCAGCAGTCGGGACAGCCGCAATCAGCCCCAGCATTTT
>TRBD1|NA|TRBV5-6|TRBJ1-5
CASSLSGTGDALHDQPQHF
TGTGCCAGCAGCTTGTCGGGGACAGGGGACGCTCTCCATGATCAGCCCCAGCATTTT
>NA|NA|TRBV28|TRBJ2-5
CASSSPRGGFQETQYF
TGTGCCAGCAGTTCACCGAGGGGGGGATTTCAAGAGACCCAGTACTTC
>NA|few|TRBV4-1|TRBJ1-4
CASSQPPGTKHEKLFF
TGCGCCAGCAGCCAACCCCCCGGGACAAAGCATGAAAAACTGTTTTTT
>NA|few|TRBV15|TRBJ2-7
CATSRDQGRGDEQYF
TGTGCCACCAGCAGAGATCAGGGGAGGGGCGACGAGCAGTACTTC
>TRBD2|few|TRBV9|TRBJ2-3
CASSTLAGSTDTQYF
TGTGCCAGCAGCACCCTAGCGGGATCCACAGATACGCAGTATTTT
>NA|NA|TRBV5-1|TRBJ2-3
CASSLDGGQLTKRDTQYF
TGCGCCAGCAGCTTGGACGGGGGGCAACTCACGAAGAGGGATACGCAGTATTTT
>NA|many|TRBV3-1|TRBJ2-4
CASSQDPGFHIQYF
TGTGCCAGCAGCCAAGATCCCGGGTTCCACATTCAGTACTTC
>NA|NA|TRBV2|TRBJ2-7
CASSERRTASSYEQYF
TGTGCCAGCAGTGAACGTCGGACTGCCAGCTCCTACGAGCAGTACTTC
>TRBD2|NA|TRBV29-1|TRBJ2-7
CSVRLAGVREQYF
TGCAGCGTCAGACTAGCGGGAGTCCGCGAGCAGTACTTC
>TRBD2|many|TRBV20-1|TRBJ2-5
CSVAGGPETQYF
TGCAGTGTGGCGGGAGGTCCGGAGACCCAGTACTTC
>TRBD2|NA|TRBV6-1|TRBJ2-7
CASRAGGYRAYEQYF
TGTGCCAGCAGAGCGGGGGGGTACAGAGCCTACGAGCAGTACTTC
>NA|NA|TRBV10-3|TRBJ2-5
CTISEGEVGQETQYF
TGTACCATCAGTGAGGGGGAAGTTGGGCAAGAGACCCAGTACTTC
>NA|NA|TRBV28|TRBJ1-4
CASSLRLGNEKLFF
TGTGCCAGCAGTTTAAGGCTGGGGAATGAAAAACTGTTTTTT
>TRBD2|NA|TRBV11-2|TRBJ2-3
CASSSQGTSGSFGRVTDTQYF
TGTGCCAGCAGCTCACAAGGGACTAGCGGGAGCTTCGGCCGGGTGACAGATACGCAGTATTTT
>TRBD1|few|TRBV11-2|TRBJ2-5
CASSSADREQGETQYF
TGTGCCAGCAGCTCCGCCGACAGGGAGCAGGGAGAGACCCAGTACTTC
>NA|NA|TRBV5-1|TRBJ2-6
CASMGGPFSGANVLTF
TGCGCCAGCATGGGGGGACCTTTTTCTGGGGCCAACGTCCTGACTTTC
>NA|NA|TRBV12-3/TRBV12-4|TRBJ2-7
CASREGWNYEQYF
TGTGCCAGCAGGGAGGGATGGAACTACGAGCAGTACTTC